These 4 T cell receptor beta chains originate from one sample sequenced in a study of T cell responses to AZD1222 COVID-19 vaccine. Profiling relied on immunoSEQ multiplex PCR, and the TCRdb table lists in-frame clones only, not all of them. This sample has 13,000 or so clones; approximately 80% occur once, and the top ten carry approximately 40%. The sequencing here drew on peripheral blood, taken 28 days after the second AZD1222 dose. The receptors were sampled from an adult who received the AZD1222 COVID-19 vaccine.

The chain has TRBV28 and TRBJ1-1, with TRBD1 as a possible D gene (5 bases). Looked up from germline, CDR1 is MDHEN and CDR2 is SYDVKM. This CDR3 is built from 15 residues. Trimming shortened V by 5 bases and J by 4 bases, and 17 bases separated the two germline ends. The CDR3 nucleotides are TGTGCCAGCAGTCAACCCCCTCAGGGAGGCACTGAAGCTTTCTTT. This translates into CASSQPPQGGTEAFF.

The J gene is TRBJ1-5, the V gene TRBV19; TRBD1 matches 7 bases. The junction had 8 bases not matched to a gene; V was cut back by 4 bases and J by 2 bases. CDR1 and CDR2 (germline): LNHDA, SQIVND (reference sequence). The CDR3 is 16 amino acids. CDR3 protein: CASSSRGGLGNQPQHF. The CDR3 nucleotides read TGTGCCAGTAGTAGCAGGGGGGGTTTAGGCAATCAGCCCCAGCATTTT.

The rearrangement joins TRBV6-4 to TRBJ2-1; weak D call: TRBD1 (5 bases). The CDR3 has 12 amino acids. The germline CDR1 and CDR2 sequences are MRHNA and SNTAGT. The V end was cut by 9 bases, the J end by 5 bases, with 11 bases between. The CDR3 sequence: CASPDTDNEQFF. The CDR3 DNA sequence: TGTGCCAGTCCGGACACCGACAATGAGCAGTTCTTC.

This chain joins TRBV7-9 and TRBJ2-3; 13 nucleotides align to TRBD2. J was trimmed by 2 bases and V by 5 bases; bases with no gene match: 10. Germline CDR1 SEHNR, CDR2 FQNEAQ (reference sequence). The CDR3 has 18 residues. Written as DNA, the CDR3 is TGTGCCAGCAGCCCAGGACTAGCGGGGGCCCGAAACACAGATACGCAGTATTTT. Its protein product is CASSPGLAGARNTDTQYF.